These 26 T cell receptor beta chains share one sample of origin, sequenced in a study of blood T cell repertoires in COVID-19. Sequencing used immunoSEQ multiplex PCR; TCRdb keeps in-frame clones, though not all of them. This sample carries about 88,000 clones, around 90% of them seen once, and the ten largest clones take over 12%. Sequenced material: peripheral blood. The receptor set was obtained from a male donor with acute or convalescent COVID-19.

The chain is built from TRBV6-4 and TRBJ2-3; 8 bases agree with TRBD2. Germline CDR1 MRHNA, CDR2 SNTAGT. Losses at the gene ends were 3 bases for V and 4 bases for J; bases not matched to a gene: 15. The CDR3 consists of 18 residues. CDR3 region: CASSETPSRGGRADTQYF. Here the CDR3 DNA reads TGTGCCAGCAGTGAAACCCCATCACGGGGGGGCCGCGCAGATACGCAGTATTTT.

In this sample, this clone turned up once. The rearrangement uses TRBV2 and TRBJ1-1; perhaps TRBD1 as D (6 bases). V was clipped by 2 bases and J by 0 bases, with 10 bases between them. The CDR3 runs to 15 residues. The germline CDR1 and CDR2 sequences are SNHLY and FYNNEI. The CDR3 nucleotides are TGTGCCAGCAGTGAATTAGGACAGATGAACACTGAAGCTTTCTTT. It codes for CASSELGQMNTEAFF.

This clone was observed once. The V call is TRBV27, the J call TRBJ2-7; no definite D call. CDR1 and CDR2 from the germline V gene are MNHEY and SMNVEV (reference sequence). CDR3 length equals 13 residues. Trimming left V 0 bases short and J 6 bases short, with 9 bases between. CDR3 residues: CASSLSPRSEQYF. Written as DNA, the CDR3 is TGTGCCAGCAGTTTATCCCCCCGTAGCGAGCAGTACTTC.

The chain has TRBV5-1 and TRBJ1-1, with D hard to call. Germline V gene sequence: CDR1 SGHRS, CDR2 YFSETQ. Trimming stripped 0 bases from V and 4 bases from J, with 13 bases between. The CDR3 totals 15 residues. The CDR3 DNA follows: TGCGCCAGCAGCTTGGAGTTGGGGAGGAGCACTGAAGCTTTCTTT. Its protein is CASSLELGRSTEAFF.

V is TRBV12-3 or TRBV12-4 and J is TRBJ1-1; D not resolved. The CDR3 runs to 12 residues. Trimming pared 4 bases from V and 1 base from J, leaving 4 bases between. The CDR3 sequence: CASSSPNTEAFF. The CDR3 DNA reads as TGTGCCAGCAGTTCTCCGAACACTGAAGCTTTCTTT.

The chain couples TRBV19 to TRBJ2-5, with 7 bases fitting TRBD1. Germline loops: CDR1 LNHDA, CDR2 SQIVND (reference sequence). The CDR3 extends over 15 amino acids. V was pared by 4 bases and J by 2 bases, with 7 bases of the junction left unmatched. The CDR3 nucleotides read TGTGCCAGTAGTAGATCAGGGACAGCTCAAGAGACCCAGTACTTC. Translated: CASSRSGTAQETQYF.

This chain uses TRBV3-1 (or the pseudogene TRBV3-2) with TRBJ2-2, with 9 bases matching TRBD2. CDR1 LGHDT and CDR2 YNNKEL come from the germline V gene (reference sequence). The junction had 10 bases not matched to a gene; V was cut back by 8 bases and J by 6 bases. This CDR3 region has 15 residues. DNA of the CDR3: TGTGCCAGCGTCAGGCGGGGGGGCGGCCCCGGGGAGCTGTTTTTT. Translated: CASVRRGGGPGELFF.

V and J are TRBV11-2 and TRBJ2-2, with D unclear. Per the germline V gene, CDR1 is SGHAT and CDR2 is FQNNGV. The CDR3 totals 16 residues. V was trimmed by 7 bases and J by 1 base, leaving 16 bases between them. This CDR3 reads CASTLPRSGNTGELFF. The CDR3 DNA follows: TGTGCCAGCACCCTCCCCAGGTCTGGGAACACCGGGGAGCTGTTTTTT.

The chain is built from TRBV6-1 and TRBJ1-2; D remains ambiguous. Per germline, CDR1 MNHNS and CDR2 SASEGT. The CDR3 loop spans 14 amino acids. Trimming stripped 0 bases from V and 0 bases from J, with 5 bases between. CDR3 sequence (DNA): TGTGCCAGCAGTGAAGCATTAGCTAACTATGGCTACACCTTC. The encoded protein is CASSEALANYGYTF.

On this clone itself: Other DNA sequences of this sample code for an identical CDR3. V and J are TRBV7-9 and TRBJ2-7, with D tentatively TRBD1 (5 bases). Trimming removed 5 bases at V and 5 bases at J, with 10 bases between. CDR1 SEHNR and CDR2 FQNEAQ come from the germline V gene (reference sequence). This CDR3 comprises 12 residues. The CDR3 is CASSRDSHEQYF. The CDR3 region has the DNA TGTGCCAGCAGCCGCGACAGCCACGAGCAGTACTTC.

The chain is built from TRBV9 and TRBJ1-3; 8 positions match TRBD1. With 3 bases clipped from V and 4 bases from J, the junction kept 6 bases outside the gene matches. The CDR3 loop spans 15 amino acids. Looked up from germline, CDR1 is SGDLS and CDR2 is YYNGEE. CDR3: CASSAGQGGGNTIYF. In nucleotides, the CDR3 is TGTGCCAGCAGCGCAGGACAGGGTGGAGGAAACACCATATATTTT. Looking up the rest from reference TRBV9 and TRBJ1-3 gives the full variable domain: DSGVTQTPKHLITATGQRVTLRCSPRSGDLSVYWYQQSLDQGLQFLIQYYNGEERAKGNILERFSAQQFPDLHSELNLSSLELGDSALYFCASSAGQGGGNTIYFGEGSWLTVV.

V is TRBV6-1 and J is TRBJ1-2; D might be TRBD1 (6 bases). Germline V CDR1 and CDR2: MNHNS, SASEGT. The CDR3 covers 15 residues. V lost 3 bases and J 1 base, leaving 12 bases between the germline ends. This chain's CDR3 is CASSEPGTLNYGYTF. The CDR3 DNA reads as TGTGCCAGCAGTGAGCCCGGGACACTTAACTATGGCTACACCTTC.

This clone was recorded once. V gene TRBV5-6 combines with J gene TRBJ2-2; 9 nucleotides agree with TRBD1. Germline CDR1 is SGHDT and CDR2 is YYEEEE. With 4 bases clipped from V and 4 bases from J, the junction kept 5 bases outside the gene matches. CDR3 length: 15 amino acids. The CDR3 DNA reads TGTGCCAGCAGCCCCGGGACAGGGCGCACCGGGGAGCTGTTTTTT. Its translation: CASSPGTGRTGELFF.

The V call is TRBV7-2, the J call TRBJ2-7, with 10 bases fitting TRBD2. Losses at the gene ends were 0 bases for V and 2 bases for J; bases not matched to a gene: 4. The CDR3 length is 16 residues. Germline V CDR1 and CDR2: SGHTA, FQGNSA. CDR3 DNA: TGTGCCAGCAGCTTAGCCGCTAGCGGGGGACCCTACGAGCAGTACTTC. It yields the protein CASSLAASGGPYEQYF.

This chain connects TRBV18 to TRBJ2-6; D uncertain. The CDR3 has 19 amino acids. From germline, CDR1 is KGHSH and CDR2 LQKENI. V lost 2 bases to trimming and J lost 0 bases, with 17 bases between them. CDR3 coding DNA: TGTGCCAGCTCACCAAGAACGCTCTCACTCCGCTCTGGGGCCAACGTCCTGACTTTC. This codes for CASSPRTLSLRSGANVLTF.

This chain connects TRBV2 to TRBJ2-1, with 7 nucleotides matching TRBD1. Germline V gene lookup returns CDR1 SNHLY and CDR2 FYNNEI. J gave up 8 bases and V 6 bases, and 4 bases lay outside the gene matches. The CDR3 contains 12 residues. CDR3 in amino acids: CASRQGYDEQFF. The DNA for the CDR3 is TGTGCCAGCAGACAGGGGTACGATGAGCAGTTCTTC.

This chain links TRBV4-1 with TRBJ1-1, with D possibly being TRBD1 (5 bases). CDR3 size: 16 residues. Trimming took 2 bases from V and 5 from J, leaving 18 bases between them. The germline CDR1 and CDR2 sequences are MGHRA and YSYEKL. CDR3 loop: CASSQSPGVSGTEAFF. The CDR3 region has the DNA TGCGCCAGCAGCCAAAGTCCGGGGGTCAGCGGTACTGAAGCTTTCTTT.

This clone showed up just once. The gene calls are TRBV27 and TRBJ1-1; no clear D gene. Germline V CDR1 and CDR2: MNHEY, SMNVEV (reference sequence). The CDR3 has 13 residues. V lost 3 bases to trimming and J lost 6 bases, with 11 bases between them. CDR3 protein: CASSFSPESEAFF. CDR3 nucleotides: TGTGCCAGCAGTTTTAGCCCAGAATCTGAAGCTTTCTTT.

This chain uses TRBV5-1 with TRBJ1-3; no definite D call. The V gene's germline CDR1 is SGHRS and CDR2 YFSETQ. Trimming took off 2 bases at V and 0 bases at J, with 9 bases between the two ends. The CDR3 sequence is 15 residues long. CDR3 sequence: CASSLAGSSGNTIYF. As DNA, the CDR3 is TGCGCCAGCAGCTTAGCGGGGAGCTCTGGAAACACCATATATTTT.

The chain carries TRBV6-6 and TRBJ1-2, with D uncertain. Germline V gene lookup returns CDR1 MNHNY and CDR2 SVGAGI (reference sequence). V gave up 4 bases and J gave up 8 bases, with 17 bases separating them. This CDR3 comprises 14 residues. CDR3 in DNA: TGTGCCAGCAGTTCCCGGGAACACGCGGGAGGCTACACCTTC. Translation gives CASSSREHAGGYTF.

The CDR3 here is CASSPVPGDQPQHF. DNA for the CDR3: TGTGCCAGCTCACCCGTCCCCGGGGATCAGCCCCAGCATTTT. The chain joins TRBV18 to TRBJ1-5; D gene unclear. Germline V lookup: CDR1 KGHSH, CDR2 LQKENI. V lost 3 bases and J lost 5, with 11 bases in between. This CDR3 is 14 amino acids long.

This CDR3 is CAWSVTGANEQFF. The CDR3 nucleotides read TGTGCCTGGAGTGTAACAGGGGCCAATGAGCAGTTCTTC. The chain carries TRBV30 and TRBJ2-1; 7 bases fit TRBD1. CDR1 is GTSNPN, CDR2 SVGIG, per germline (reference sequence). Germline trimming cut 0 bases from V and 6 bases from J; bases unmatched to any gene: 2. There are 13 residues in the CDR3.

This clone appeared a few times. The chain joins TRBV7-9 to TRBJ2-2; D may be TRBD1 (6 bases). From germline, CDR1 is SEHNR and CDR2 FQNEAQ (reference sequence). The CDR3 is made up of 14 amino acids. V dropped 1 base and J dropped 5 bases, with 8 bases sitting between them. CDR3 DNA: TGTGCCAGCAGCTTAGACAGGGAAACCGGGGAGCTGTTTTTT. It codes for CASSLDRETGELFF.

The CDR3 loop is CASSLGTTTGWGEQFF. The CDR3 DNA sequence: TGTGCCAGCAGCTTAGGTACCACTACAGGGTGGGGTGAGCAGTTCTTC. The chain joins TRBV11-3 to TRBJ2-1; maybe TRBD1 (6 bases). Trimming pared 1 base from V and 9 bases from J, leaving 19 bases between. The CDR3 is 16 residues long. Per germline, CDR1 SGHNT and CDR2 YENEEA. The entire variable domain, with the rest obtained from reference TRBV11-3 and TRBJ2-1, is as follows: EAGVVQSPRYKIIEKKQPVAFWCNPISGHNTLYWYLQNLGQGPELLIRYENEEAVDDSQLPKDRFSAERLKGVDSTLKIQPAELGDSAVYLCASSLGTTTGWGEQFFGPGTRLTVL.

V is TRBV7-2 and J is TRBJ2-3; no clear D gene. V lost 4 bases to trimming and J lost 4 bases, with 9 bases between them. The germline CDR1 and CDR2 sequences are SGHTA and FQGNSA. The CDR3 length is 13 residues. CDR3 bases: TGTGCCAGCAGCTCCCCACTCCCAGATACGCAGTATTTT. Protein: CASSSPLPDTQYF.

This chain uses TRBV28 with TRBJ2-7; 7 bases agree with TRBD1. The CDR3 has 14 residues. CDR1 is MDHEN and CDR2 is SYDVKM in the germline V gene. Trimming took 6 bases from V and 13 from J; bases not matched to a gene: 18. For the CDR3, the DNA is TGTGCCAGCAGCCTGGGTGCCTTACAAGGGGACAGTTACTTC. It specifies CASSLGALQGDSYF. Looking up the rest from reference TRBV28 and TRBJ2-7 gives the full variable domain: DVKVTQSSRYLVKRTGEKVFLECVQDMDHENMFWYRQDPGLGLRLIYFSYDVKMKEKGDIPEGYSVSREKKERFSLILESASTNQTSMYLCASSLGALQGDSYFGPGTRLTVT.